This TCR beta chain was documented in a study of T cells in localized non-small cell lung cancer. Whole-study findings and limits: Researchers found a median about 53 of the top 100 tumor clones in adjacent lung. Uninvolved adjacent lung, not tumor, had the highest T cell clonality.

V was clipped by 4 bases and J by 1 base; unmatched bases: 5. The CDR3 spans 16 residues. Germline CDR1 and CDR2: SGHKS and YYEKEE (reference sequence). As concerns this clone: Its antigen is as yet unknown.

The protocol was immunoSEQ multiplex PCR, while the TCRdb copy is restricted to in-frame clones and leaves out a portion. Here the sample spans roughly 76,000 clones, about three quarters being singletons. This sequence originates from a man aged 40 to 70 with stage II squamous cell lung carcinoma. The chain links TRBV5-5 to TRBJ2-5, with TRBD2 matching 12 bases. The sample consisted of PBMCs, taken before any cancer treatment. The CDR3: CASSTGTSGPQETQYF. The CDR3, as DNA: TGTGCCAGCAGCACCGGGACTAGCGGGCCCCAAGAGACCCAGTACTTC.